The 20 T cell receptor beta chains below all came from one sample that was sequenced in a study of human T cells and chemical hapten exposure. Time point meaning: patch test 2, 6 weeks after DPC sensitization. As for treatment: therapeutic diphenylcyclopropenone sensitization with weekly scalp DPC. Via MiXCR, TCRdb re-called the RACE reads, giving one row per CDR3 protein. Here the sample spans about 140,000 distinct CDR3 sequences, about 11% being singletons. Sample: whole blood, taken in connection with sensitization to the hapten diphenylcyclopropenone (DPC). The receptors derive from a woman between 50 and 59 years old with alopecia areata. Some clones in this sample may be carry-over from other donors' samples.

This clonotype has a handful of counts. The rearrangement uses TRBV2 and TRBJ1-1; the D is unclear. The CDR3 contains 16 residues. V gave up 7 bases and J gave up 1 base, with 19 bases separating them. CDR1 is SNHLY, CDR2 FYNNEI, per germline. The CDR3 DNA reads TGTGCCAGCACCTTACGGGCGGGGTTTACGAACACTGAAGCTTTCTTT. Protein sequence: CASTLRAGFTNTEAFF.

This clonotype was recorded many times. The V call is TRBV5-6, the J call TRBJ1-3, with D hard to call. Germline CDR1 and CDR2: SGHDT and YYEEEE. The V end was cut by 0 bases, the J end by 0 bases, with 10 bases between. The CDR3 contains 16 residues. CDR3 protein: CASSLGPRSSGNTIYF. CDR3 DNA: TGTGCCAGCAGCTTGGGGCCCCGGAGCTCTGGAAACACCATATATTTT.

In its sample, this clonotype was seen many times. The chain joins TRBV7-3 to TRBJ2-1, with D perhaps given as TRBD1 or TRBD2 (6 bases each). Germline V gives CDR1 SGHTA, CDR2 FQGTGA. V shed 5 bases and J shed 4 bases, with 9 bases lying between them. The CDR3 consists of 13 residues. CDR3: CASSRGRYNEQFF. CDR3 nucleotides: TGTGCCAGCAGCAGGGGGAGGTACAATGAGCAGTTCTTC.

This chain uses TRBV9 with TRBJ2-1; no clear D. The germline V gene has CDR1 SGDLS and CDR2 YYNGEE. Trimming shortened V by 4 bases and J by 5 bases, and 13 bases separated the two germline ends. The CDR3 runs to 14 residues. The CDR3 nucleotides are TGTGCCAGCAGCATAGGACCCTCGGACAATGAGCAGTTCTTC. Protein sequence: CASSIGPSDNEQFF.

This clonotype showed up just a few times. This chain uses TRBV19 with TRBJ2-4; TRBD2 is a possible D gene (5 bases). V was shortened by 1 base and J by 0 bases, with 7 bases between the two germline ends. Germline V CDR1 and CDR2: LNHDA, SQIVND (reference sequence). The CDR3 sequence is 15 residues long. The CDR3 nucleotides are TGTGCCAGTAGTATAGTTGGACTAGCCAAAAACATTCAGTACTTC. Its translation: CASSIVGLAKNIQYF. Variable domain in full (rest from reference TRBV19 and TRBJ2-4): DGGITQSPKYLFRKEGQNVTLSCEQNLNHDAMYWYRQDPGQGLRLIYYSQIVNDFQKGDIAEGYSVSREKKESFPLTVTSAQKNPTAFYLCASSIVGLAKNIQYFGAGTRLSVL.

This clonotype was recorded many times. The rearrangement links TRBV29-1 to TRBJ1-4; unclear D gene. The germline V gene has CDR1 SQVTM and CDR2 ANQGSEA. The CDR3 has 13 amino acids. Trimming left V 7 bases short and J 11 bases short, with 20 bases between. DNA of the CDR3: TGCAGCGCAAGCGGGGTAGCCGGCAGTAAACTGTTTTTT. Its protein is CSASGVAGSKLFF.

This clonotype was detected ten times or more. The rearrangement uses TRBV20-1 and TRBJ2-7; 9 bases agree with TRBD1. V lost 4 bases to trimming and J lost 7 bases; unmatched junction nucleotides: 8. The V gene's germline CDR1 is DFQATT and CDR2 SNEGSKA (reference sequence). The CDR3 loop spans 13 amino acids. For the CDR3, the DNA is TGCAGTGCTAAAGGGACAGGGCTTTGGGAGCAGTACTTC. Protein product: CSAKGTGLWEQYF.

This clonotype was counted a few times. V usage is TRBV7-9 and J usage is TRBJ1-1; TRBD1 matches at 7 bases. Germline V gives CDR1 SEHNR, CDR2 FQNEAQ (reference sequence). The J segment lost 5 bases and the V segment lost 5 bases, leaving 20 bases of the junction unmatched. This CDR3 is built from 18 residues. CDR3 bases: TGTGCCAGCAGCACAGCTAGGGGGACAGTTTATAGTCGGACTGAAGCTTTCTTT. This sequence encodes CASSTARGTVYSRTEAFF.

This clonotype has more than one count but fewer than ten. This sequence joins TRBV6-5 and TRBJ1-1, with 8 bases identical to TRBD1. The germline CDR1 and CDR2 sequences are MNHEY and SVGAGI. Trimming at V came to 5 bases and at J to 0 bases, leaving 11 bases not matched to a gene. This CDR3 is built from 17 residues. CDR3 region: CASSRLLQGGLNTEAFF. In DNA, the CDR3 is TGTGCCAGCAGTCGCCTGTTACAGGGGGGATTGAACACTGAAGCTTTCTTT.

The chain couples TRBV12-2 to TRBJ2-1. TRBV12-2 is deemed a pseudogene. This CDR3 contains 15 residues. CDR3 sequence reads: CASRLRRSSYNEQFF. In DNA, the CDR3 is TGTGCAAGTCGTTTACGAAGGAGCTCCTACAATGAGCAGTTCTTC.

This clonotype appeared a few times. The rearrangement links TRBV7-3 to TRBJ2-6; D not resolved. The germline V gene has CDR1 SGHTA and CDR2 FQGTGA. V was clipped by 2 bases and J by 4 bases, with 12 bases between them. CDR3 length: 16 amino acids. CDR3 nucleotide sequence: TGTGCCAGCAGCTTACAGGCGGTGTCCGGGGCCAACGTCCTGACTTTC. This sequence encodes CASSLQAVSGANVLTF.

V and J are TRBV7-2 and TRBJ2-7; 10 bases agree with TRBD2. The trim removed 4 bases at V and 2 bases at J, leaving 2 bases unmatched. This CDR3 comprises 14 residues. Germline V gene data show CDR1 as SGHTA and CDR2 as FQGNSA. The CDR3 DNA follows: TGTGCCAGCAGCTCGGGACTAGCGACCTACGAGCAGTACTTC. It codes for CASSSGLATYEQYF.

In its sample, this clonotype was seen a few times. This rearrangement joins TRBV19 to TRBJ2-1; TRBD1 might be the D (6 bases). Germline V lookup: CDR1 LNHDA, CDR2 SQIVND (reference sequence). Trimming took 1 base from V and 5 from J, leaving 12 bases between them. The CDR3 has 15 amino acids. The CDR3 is CASSIVSAGDNEQFF. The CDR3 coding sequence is TGTGCCAGTAGTATAGTTTCGGCAGGGGACAATGAGCAGTTCTTC.

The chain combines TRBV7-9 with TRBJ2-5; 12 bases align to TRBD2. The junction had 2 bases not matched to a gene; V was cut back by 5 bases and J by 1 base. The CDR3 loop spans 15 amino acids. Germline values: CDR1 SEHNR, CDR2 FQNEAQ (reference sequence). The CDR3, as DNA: TGTGCCAGCAGCCGACTAGCGGGAGTCCAAGAGACCCAGTACTTC. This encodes CASSRLAGVQETQYF.

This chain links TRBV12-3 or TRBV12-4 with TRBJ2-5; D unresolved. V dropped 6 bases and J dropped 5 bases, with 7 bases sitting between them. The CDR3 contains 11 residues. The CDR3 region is CASSTWETQYF. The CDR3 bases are TGTGCCAGCAGCACCTGGGAGACCCAGTACTTC.

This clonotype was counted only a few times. The CDR3 loop reads CASSLIGSGANVLTF. In DNA form, the CDR3 reads TGTGCCAGCAGCTTAATCGGATCTGGGGCCAACGTCCTGACTTTC. The rearrangement links TRBV7-9 to TRBJ2-6, with D unresolved. Germline-derived CDR1 and CDR2 are SEHNR and FQNEAQ (reference sequence). V gave up 2 bases and J gave up 1 base, with 6 bases separating them. CDR3 length: 15 residues.

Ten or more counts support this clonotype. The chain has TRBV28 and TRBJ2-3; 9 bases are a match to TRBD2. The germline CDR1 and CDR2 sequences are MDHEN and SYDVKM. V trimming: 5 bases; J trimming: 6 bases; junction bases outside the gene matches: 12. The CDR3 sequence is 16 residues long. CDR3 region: CASSPLSGLAGDTQYF. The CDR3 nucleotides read TGTGCCAGCAGTCCCCTTTCGGGGCTAGCGGGGGATACGCAGTATTTT.

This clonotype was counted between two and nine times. The CDR3 loop reads CASRPDRVSYEQYF. In DNA, the CDR3 is TGTGCCAGCAGGCCGGACAGGGTGTCCTACGAGCAGTACTTC. The chain is built from TRBV6-1 and TRBJ2-7; 8 nucleotides align to TRBD1. The CDR3 totals 14 residues. Germline CDR1 reads MNHNS; CDR2 reads SASEGT. V gave up 6 bases and J gave up 1 base; unmatched junction bases: 5.

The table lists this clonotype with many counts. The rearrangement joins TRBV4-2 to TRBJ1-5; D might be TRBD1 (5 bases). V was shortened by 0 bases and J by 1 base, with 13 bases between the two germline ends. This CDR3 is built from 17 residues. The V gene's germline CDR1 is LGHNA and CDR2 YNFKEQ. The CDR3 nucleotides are TGTGCCAGCAGCCAAGAGGGGGGGAGTGTGAGCAATCAGCCCCAGCATTTT. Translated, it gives CASSQEGGSVSNQPQHF.

The CDR3 region has the DNA TGTGCCAGCAGCTCCGGACGGACTATCACTGAAGCTTTCTTT. It encodes CASSSGRTITEAFF. This chain connects TRBV7-2 to TRBJ1-1; D call uncertain. The CDR3 sequence is 14 residues long. The V gene lost 4 bases and the J gene lost 4 bases, with 13 bases spanning the gap. Germline V CDR1 and CDR2: SGHTA, FQGNSA.